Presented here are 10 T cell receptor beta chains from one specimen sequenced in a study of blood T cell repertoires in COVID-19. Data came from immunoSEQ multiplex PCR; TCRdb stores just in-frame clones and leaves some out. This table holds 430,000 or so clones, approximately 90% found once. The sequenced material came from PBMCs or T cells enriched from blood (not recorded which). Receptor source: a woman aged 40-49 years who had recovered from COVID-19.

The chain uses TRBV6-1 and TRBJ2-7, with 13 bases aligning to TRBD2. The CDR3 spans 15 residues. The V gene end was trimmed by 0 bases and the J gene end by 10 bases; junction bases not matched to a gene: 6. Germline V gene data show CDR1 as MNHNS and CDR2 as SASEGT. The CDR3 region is CASSEAGTSGIGQYF. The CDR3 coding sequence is TGTGCCAGCAGTGAAGCGGGGACTAGCGGGATAGGACAGTACTTC.

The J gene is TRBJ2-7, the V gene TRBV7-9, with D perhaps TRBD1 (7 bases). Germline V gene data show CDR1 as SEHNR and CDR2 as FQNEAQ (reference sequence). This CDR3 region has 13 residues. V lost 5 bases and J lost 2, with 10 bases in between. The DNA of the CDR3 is TGTGCCAGCAGCCCAGGGGGGCCCTACGAGCAGTACTTC. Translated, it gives CASSPGGPYEQYF. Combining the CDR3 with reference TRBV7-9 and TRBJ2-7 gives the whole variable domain DTGVSQNPRHKITKRGQNVTFRCDPISEHNRLYWYRQTLGQGPEFLTYFQNEAQLEKSRLLSDRFSAERPKGSFSTLEIQRTEQGDSAMYLCASSPGGPYEQYFGPGTRLTVT.

The CDR3 nucleotides read TGTGCCAGCGGGGGACAGGGAACTAATTCACCCCTCCACTTT. It is translated as CASGGQGTNSPLHF. This sequence joins TRBV11-3 and TRBJ1-6; TRBD1 aligns across 9 bases. Germline V gene data show CDR1 as SGHNT and CDR2 as YENEEA. The V gene end was trimmed by 8 bases and the J gene end by 6 bases; junction bases not matched to a gene: 5. CDR3 size: 14 residues.

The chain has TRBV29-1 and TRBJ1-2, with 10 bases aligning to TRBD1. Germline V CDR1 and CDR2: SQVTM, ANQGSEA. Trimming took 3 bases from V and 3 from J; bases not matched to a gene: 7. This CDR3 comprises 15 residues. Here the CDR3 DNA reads TGCAGCGTTGATCAGGGACAGGGGACAGACTATGGCTACACCTTC. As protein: CSVDQGQGTDYGYTF.

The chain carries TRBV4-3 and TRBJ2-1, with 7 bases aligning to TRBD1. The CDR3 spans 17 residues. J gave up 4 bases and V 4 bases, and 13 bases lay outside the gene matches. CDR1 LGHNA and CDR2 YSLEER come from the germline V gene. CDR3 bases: TGCGCCAGCAGCCCAGGGCCGGGACAGCTAAGATACAATGAGCAGTTCTTC. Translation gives CASSPGPGQLRYNEQFF.

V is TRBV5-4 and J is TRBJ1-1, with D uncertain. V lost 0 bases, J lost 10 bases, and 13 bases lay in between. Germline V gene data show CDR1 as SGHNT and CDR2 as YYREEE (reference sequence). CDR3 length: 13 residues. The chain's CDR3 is CASSLERRTSAFF. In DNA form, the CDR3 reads TGTGCCAGCAGCTTGGAACGCCGTACATCAGCTTTCTTT.

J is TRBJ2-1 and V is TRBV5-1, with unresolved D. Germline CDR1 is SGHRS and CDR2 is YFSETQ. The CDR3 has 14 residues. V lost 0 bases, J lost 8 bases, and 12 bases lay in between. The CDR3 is CASSLGLETDEQFF. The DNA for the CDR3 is TGCGCCAGCAGCTTGGGGCTAGAAACGGATGAGCAGTTCTTC.

The CDR3 coding sequence is TGTGCCTGGGGCCCCGCTAGACAGGGGCCGAGCACAGATACGCAGTATTTT. Its translation: CAWGPARQGPSTDTQYF. The V call is TRBV30, the J call TRBJ2-3, with 8 bases lining up with TRBD1. V shed 5 bases, J shed 0 bases, and the junction held 13 bases outside the gene matches. This CDR3 comprises 17 residues. Per germline, CDR1 GTSNPN and CDR2 SVGIG (reference sequence).

The CDR3 DNA reads as TGTGCCAGCAGCTTAGACAGGGTAAAGAGTGAAAAACTGTTTTTT. It codes for CASSLDRVKSEKLFF. The chain carries TRBV7-9 and TRBJ1-4; maybe TRBD1 (6 bases). CDR1 and CDR2 (germline): SEHNR, FQNEAQ (reference sequence). V was cut by 1 base and J by 7 bases, with 13 bases left in between. The length of the CDR3 is 15 residues.

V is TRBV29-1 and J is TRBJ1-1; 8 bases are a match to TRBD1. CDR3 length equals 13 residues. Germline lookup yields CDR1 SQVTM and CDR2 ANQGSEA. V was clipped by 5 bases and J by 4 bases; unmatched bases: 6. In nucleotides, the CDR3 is TGCAGCGTTCAGGACAGGGTGGCCACTGAAGCTTTCTTT. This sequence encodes CSVQDRVATEAFF.